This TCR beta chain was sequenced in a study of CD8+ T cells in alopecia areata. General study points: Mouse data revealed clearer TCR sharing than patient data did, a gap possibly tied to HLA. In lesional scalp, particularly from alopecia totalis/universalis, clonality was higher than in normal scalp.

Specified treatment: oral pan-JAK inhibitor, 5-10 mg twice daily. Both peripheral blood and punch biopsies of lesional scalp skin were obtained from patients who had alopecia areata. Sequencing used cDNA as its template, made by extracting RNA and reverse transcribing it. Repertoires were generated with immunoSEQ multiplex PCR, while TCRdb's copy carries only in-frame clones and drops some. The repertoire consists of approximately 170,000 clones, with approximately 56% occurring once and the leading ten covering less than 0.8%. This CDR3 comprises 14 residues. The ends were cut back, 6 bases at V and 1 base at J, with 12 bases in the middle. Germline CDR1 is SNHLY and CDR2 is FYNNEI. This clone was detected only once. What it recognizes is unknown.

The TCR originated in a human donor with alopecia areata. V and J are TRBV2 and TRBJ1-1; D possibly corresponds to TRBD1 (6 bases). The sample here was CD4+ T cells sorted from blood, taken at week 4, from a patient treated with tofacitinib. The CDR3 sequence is CASSRTDGNTEAFF. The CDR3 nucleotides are TGTGCCAGCAGCCGGACAGATGGGAACACTGAAGCTTTCTTT.